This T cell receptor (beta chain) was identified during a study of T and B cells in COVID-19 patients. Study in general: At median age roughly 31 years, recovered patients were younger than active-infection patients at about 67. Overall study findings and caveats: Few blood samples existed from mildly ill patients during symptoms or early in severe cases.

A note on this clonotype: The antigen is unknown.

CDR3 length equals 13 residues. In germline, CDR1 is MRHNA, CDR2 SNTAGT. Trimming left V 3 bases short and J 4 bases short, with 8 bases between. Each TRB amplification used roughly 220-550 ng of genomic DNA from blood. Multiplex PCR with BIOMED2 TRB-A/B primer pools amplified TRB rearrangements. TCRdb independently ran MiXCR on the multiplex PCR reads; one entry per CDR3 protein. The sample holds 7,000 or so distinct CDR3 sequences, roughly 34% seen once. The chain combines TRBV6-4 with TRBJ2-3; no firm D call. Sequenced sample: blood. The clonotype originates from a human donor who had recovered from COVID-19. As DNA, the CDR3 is TGTGCCAGCAGTGAGTCCCTGGCAGATACGCAGTATTTT. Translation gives CASSESLADTQYF.